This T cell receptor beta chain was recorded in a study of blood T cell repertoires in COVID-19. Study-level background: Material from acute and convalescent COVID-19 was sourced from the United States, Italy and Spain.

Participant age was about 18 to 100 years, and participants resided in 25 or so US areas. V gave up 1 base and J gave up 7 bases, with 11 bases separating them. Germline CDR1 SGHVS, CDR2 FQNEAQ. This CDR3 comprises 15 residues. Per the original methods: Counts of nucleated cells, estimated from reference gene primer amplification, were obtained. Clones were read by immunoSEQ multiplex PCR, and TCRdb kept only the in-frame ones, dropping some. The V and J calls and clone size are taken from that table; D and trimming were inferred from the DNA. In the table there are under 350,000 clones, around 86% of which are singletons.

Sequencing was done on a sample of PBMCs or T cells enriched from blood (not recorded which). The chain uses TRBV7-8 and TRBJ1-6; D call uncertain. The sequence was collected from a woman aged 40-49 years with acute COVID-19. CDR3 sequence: CASSLERRTNSPLHF. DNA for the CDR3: TGTGCCAGCAGCTTAGAGCGGAGGACCAATTCACCCCTCCACTTT.